The entry below describes one T cell receptor (beta chain). Participants were aged roughly 18 to 90 years, lived in about two dozen US areas, and enrolled virtually. The study recruited exposed participants who had met a COVID-19 case within 2 weeks before entry. Generated by immunoSEQ multiplex PCR, the TCRdb table keeps only in-frame clones and is missing some. The sample holds around 320,000 clones; around nine tenths are singletons and the top ten take 2.9%. This sample was included in a study of blood T cell repertoires in COVID-19. As for the study in general: Samples representing acute and convalescent COVID-19 were sourced from the United States, Italy and Spain.

V was cut by 3 bases and J by 2 bases, with 14 bases left in between. The CDR3 runs to 16 residues. CDR1 is LNHNV and CDR2 is YYDKDF in the germline V gene (reference sequence). Input material: PBMCs or T cells enriched from blood (not recorded which). This clonotype originated in a woman aged 50 to 60 who had been exposed to COVID-19. The rearrangement links TRBV15 to TRBJ2-1; D is perhaps TRBD1 (6 bases). The CDR3: CATSSINGTTYNEQFF. As DNA, the CDR3 is TGTGCCACCAGCAGCATTAACGGGACAACCTACAATGAGCAGTTCTTC. Variable domain in full (rest from reference TRBV15 and TRBJ2-1): DAMVIQNPRYQVTQFGKPVTLSCSQTLNHNVMYWYQQKSSQAPKLLFHYYDKDFNNEADTPDNFQSRRPNTSFCFLDIRSPGLGDTAMYLCATSSINGTTYNEQFFGPGTRLTVL.